The present TCR beta chain was sequenced within a study of long-term antiretroviral therapy in people with HIV. Findings and caveats of the study: Post-ART, diversity grew, though it stayed under transplant donor control levels. No data were available on ART adherence, viral resistance or therapy changes.

immunoSEQ v3.0 was run at survey level. Sequencing had a target that covered about 40,000-50,000 T-cell genomes per sample. Some clones are missing from TCRdb's copy, which holds only in-frame ones; the method was immunoSEQ multiplex PCR. This repertoire shows about 25,000 clones, 86% found once; its top ten account for about 3.5%. Germline V lookup: CDR1 MGHRA, CDR2 YSYEKL. The junction had 22 bases not matched to a gene; V was cut back by 2 bases and J by 7 bases. CDR3 length equals 21 residues. Of note for this clone: Its target is not known.

J is TRBJ2-1 and V is TRBV4-1, with 11 bases that match TRBD2. This TCR derives from a woman aged 25 to 45 with HIV. Sequencing was performed on unsorted PBMCs, taken 1.9 years after starting antiretroviral therapy. This CDR3 reads CASSQRTTGNVAASGGNEQFF. CDR3 sequence (DNA): TGCGCCAGCAGCCAAAGGACGACAGGGAACGTAGCGGCTAGCGGGGGGAATGAGCAGTTCTTC.